This TCR beta chain originates from a study of CD8 T cells in Susac syndrome. Random hexamers were used to reverse transcribe an amount of roughly 0.5 to 1 ug RNA. Amplification of TCR beta CDR3 was carried out by immunoSEQ multiplex PCR, which covered 54 Vbeta and 13 Jbeta segments. TCRdb called the immunoSEQ multiplex PCR reads again in MiXCR, with one record for every CDR3 protein. The sample holds 100,000 to 150,000 distinct CDR3 sequences, around 86% seen once. The CDR3 consists of 14 residues. CDR1 is MDHEN and CDR2 is SYDVKM in the germline V gene. The germline V and J ends were trimmed by 2 bases and 5 bases, with 12 bases remaining between them.

Sequences were obtained from CD8+ T cells from PBMCs. The clonotype originates from a human donor with multiple sclerosis. The chain couples TRBV28 to TRBJ1-1; maybe TRBD1 (5 bases). The CDR3 DNA sequence: TGTGCCAGCAGTTTACTGGGGGTAGTTACTGAAGCTTTCTTT. It is translated as CASSLLGVVTEAFF.